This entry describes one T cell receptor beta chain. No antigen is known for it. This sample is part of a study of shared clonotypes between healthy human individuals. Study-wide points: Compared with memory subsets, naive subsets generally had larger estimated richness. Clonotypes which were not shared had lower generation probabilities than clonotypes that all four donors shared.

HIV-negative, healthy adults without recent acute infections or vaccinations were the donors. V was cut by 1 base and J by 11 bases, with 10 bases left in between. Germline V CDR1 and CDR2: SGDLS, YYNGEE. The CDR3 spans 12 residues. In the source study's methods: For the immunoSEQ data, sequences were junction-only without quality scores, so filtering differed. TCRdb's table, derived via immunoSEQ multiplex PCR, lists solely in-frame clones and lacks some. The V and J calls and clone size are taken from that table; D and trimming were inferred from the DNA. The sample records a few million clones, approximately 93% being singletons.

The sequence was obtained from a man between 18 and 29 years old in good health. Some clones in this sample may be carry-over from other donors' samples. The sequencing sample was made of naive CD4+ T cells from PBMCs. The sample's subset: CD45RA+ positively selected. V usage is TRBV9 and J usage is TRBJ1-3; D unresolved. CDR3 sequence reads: CASSVNNQAIYF. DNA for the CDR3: TGTGCCAGCAGCGTAAACAACCAGGCCATATATTTT. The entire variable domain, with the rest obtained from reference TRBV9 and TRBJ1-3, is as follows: DSGVTQTPKHLITATGQRVTLRCSPRSGDLSVYWYQQSLDQGLQFLIQYYNGEERAKGNILERFSAQQFPDLHSELNLSSLELGDSALYFCASSVNNQAIYFGEGSWLTVV.